Each of the 6 T cell receptor beta chains below was sequenced from the same sample in a study of cytomegalovirus exposure and HLA in healthy donors (dated by TCRdb to between 2016 and 2019). The library was obtained by the immunoSEQ multiplex PCR assay. TCRdb holds this immuneACCESS table with in-frame rearrangements only. Some clones are missing; in checked studies, unresolved V genes explain under half, and the rest has no known cause. Present in this sample are 71,000 or so clones, over 85% of which were seen just once. Roughly 1.4% of the sample is taken by the ten largest. The sample taken for sequencing was PBMCs. The receptor set was obtained from a young man in good health and CMV-seropositive.

The chain's CDR3 is CASSSRGPAPGNTIYF. CDR3 DNA sequence: TGTGCCAGCAGCTCTAGGGGTCCGGCGCCTGGAAACACCATATATTTT. V gene TRBV5-6 combines with J gene TRBJ1-3, with a tentative D call TRBD1 (5 bases). This CDR3 is built from 16 residues. Per the germline V gene, CDR1 is SGHDT and CDR2 is YYEEEE. The V gene lost 3 bases and the J gene lost 2 bases, with 15 bases spanning the gap.

The J gene is TRBJ1-2, the V gene TRBV6-5; no clear D. CDR1 and CDR2 from the germline V gene are MNHEY and SVGAGI. V shed 6 bases and J shed 0 bases, with 8 bases lying between them. The CDR3 has 13 amino acids. The CDR3 DNA reads TGTGCCAGCAGGGAGTTGTCTAACTATGGCTACACCTTC. Its protein product is CASRELSNYGYTF.

This chain links TRBV5-4 with TRBJ2-7; 16 bases are a match to TRBD2. CDR3 size: 18 residues. The trim removed 3 bases at V and 2 bases at J, leaving 8 bases unmatched. In germline, CDR1 is SGHNT, CDR2 YYREEE (reference sequence). The CDR3 sequence is CASSSRGTSGGAPYEQYF. The CDR3 bases are TGTGCCAGCAGCTCGCGGGGGACTAGCGGGGGGGCCCCCTACGAGCAGTACTTC.

The chain couples TRBV6-5 to TRBJ2-7, with a weak D call TRBD1 (6 bases). The V end lost 0 bases, the J end lost 2 bases, and 11 bases lay between the germline ends. CDR3 length: 15 residues. The germline V gene has CDR1 MNHEY and CDR2 SVGAGI. Here the CDR3 reads CASSYSKGQTYEQYF. Here the CDR3 DNA reads TGTGCCAGCAGTTACTCGAAAGGACAGACCTACGAGCAGTACTTC.

The rearrangement uses TRBV27 and TRBJ2-7; D is perhaps TRBD1 (6 bases). The CDR3 runs to 12 residues. Trimming cost V 5 bases and J 4 bases, with 9 bases left between them. Germline lookup yields CDR1 MNHEY and CDR2 SMNVEV (reference sequence). This CDR3 is CASSKTGYEQYF. CDR3 DNA sequence: TGTGCCAGCAGTAAAACAGGGTACGAGCAGTACTTC.

About this clone itself: The junction differs from germline at one of its ends, possibly a read error. The chain couples TRBV5-8 to TRBJ2-5; 9 nucleotides match TRBD1. The CDR3 covers 14 residues. Germline V CDR1 and CDR2: SGHTS, YDEGEE. CDR3 sequence: CASSLGQGQETQYF. CDR3 DNA sequence: TGTGCCAGCAGTTTGGGACAGGGACAAGAGACCCAGTACTTC. The whole variable domain, remainder taken from reference TRBV5-8 and TRBJ2-5, is EAGVTQSPTHLIKTRGQQATLRCSPISGHTSVYWYQQALGLGLQFLLWYDEGEERNRGNFPPRFSGRQFPNYSSELNVNALELEDSALYLCASSLGQGQETQYFGPGTRLLVL.